This entry lists 10 T cell receptor beta chains sequenced from one sample in a study of vaccination effects on CD4 cells after COVID-19. Clones were read by immunoSEQ multiplex PCR, and TCRdb kept only the in-frame ones, dropping some. In the table there are about 66,000 clones, under 80% of which are singletons. Investigators separated out CD4+ T cells once about eleven days of culture had passed. Either the mRNA-1273 or the BNT162b2 vaccine was given to participants as two doses. Their recognized antigens are unknown. Sequencing used CD4+ T cells from PBMCs cultured without peptide, obtained after COVID-19 vaccination. The receptors were sampled from a human donor who received a COVID-19 vaccine.

V and J are TRBV5-8 and TRBJ1-2; TRBD1 might be the D (5 bases). Trimming cost V 0 bases and J 4 bases, with 13 bases left between them. The CDR3 totals 15 residues. Germline CDR1 and CDR2: SGHTS and YDEGEE. The CDR3 sequence: CASSLARGRVYGYTF. The CDR3 nucleotides read TGTGCCAGCAGCTTGGCAAGGGGTCGTGTCTATGGCTACACCTTC. The whole variable domain, filled in from reference TRBV5-8 and TRBJ1-2, reads EAGVTQSPTHLIKTRGQQATLRCSPISGHTSVYWYQQALGLGLQFLLWYDEGEERNRGNFPPRFSGRQFPNYSSELNVNALELEDSALYLCASSLARGRVYGYTFGSGTRLTVV.

The chain recombines TRBV2 with TRBJ1-5; D uncertain. This CDR3 contains 13 residues. The V end lost 5 bases, the J end lost 1 base, and 6 bases lay between the germline ends. Per the germline V gene, CDR1 is SNHLY and CDR2 is FYNNEI. CDR3 in DNA: TGTGCCAGCAGTCGGGGAAGCAATCAGCCCCAGCATTTT. Translated: CASSRGSNQPQHF.

J is TRBJ1-2 and V is TRBV5-4, with 8 bases that match TRBD1. V lost 4 bases and J lost 6; bases outside the gene matches: 5. Germline V gene lookup returns CDR1 SGHNT and CDR2 YYREEE (reference sequence). CDR3 size: 13 residues. This chain's CDR3 is CASSQDRVNGYTF. CDR3 coding DNA: TGTGCCAGCAGCCAGGACAGGGTAAATGGCTACACCTTC.

The chain carries TRBV28 and TRBJ1-4; D gene unclear. CDR1 MDHEN and CDR2 SYDVKM come from the germline V gene. The germline V and J ends were trimmed by 3 bases and 8 bases, with 7 bases remaining between them. The CDR3 length is 12 residues. This chain's CDR3 is CASSFTLEKLFF. CDR3 nucleotides: TGTGCCAGCAGTTTCACCCTCGAAAAACTGTTTTTT.

This rearrangement joins TRBV5-1 to TRBJ2-3; 9 bases agree with TRBD2. V lost 1 base, J lost 1 base, and 7 bases stayed unmatched. The germline gives CDR1 SGHRS, CDR2 YFSETQ. This CDR3 contains 17 residues. The DNA of the CDR3 is TGCGCCAGCAGCTTGATGTTCGGCGGGGGGGGCACAGATACGCAGTATTTT. Encoded protein: CASSLMFGGGGTDTQYF.

This clone was picked up a small number of times. This chain joins TRBV6-1 and TRBJ2-7; no firm D call. Trimming stripped 0 bases from V and 9 bases from J, with 15 bases between. The germline V gene has CDR1 MNHNS and CDR2 SASEGT. The CDR3 consists of 14 residues. In DNA form, the CDR3 reads TGTGCCAGCAGTGAAGCGGTGTCTCCTTGGTGGCAGTACGTC. This translates into CASSEAVSPWWQYV.

The gene calls are TRBV30 and TRBJ1-4; D might be TRBD1 (5 bases). The CDR3 sequence is 14 residues long. Germline-derived CDR1 and CDR2 are GTSNPN and SVGIG (reference sequence). Trimming pared 2 bases from V and 6 bases from J, leaving 13 bases between. CDR3 sequence reads: CAWSKGQPDEKLFF. The DNA for the CDR3 is TGTGCCTGGAGTAAGGGGCAGCCAGATGAAAAACTGTTTTTT.

The chain carries TRBV18 and TRBJ2-7, with 7 bases that match TRBD1. The trim removed 5 bases at V and 11 bases at J, leaving 9 bases unmatched. Germline V CDR1 and CDR2: KGHSH, LQKENI. CDR3 length: 12 residues. The CDR3 region has the DNA TGTGCCAGCTCATCTACAGGGGCTAGGGAGTACGTC. Its translation: CASSSTGAREYV.

The V and J genes are TRBV18 and TRBJ2-3; possible D gene TRBD2, 6 bases. Deletions cut 6 bases from V and 4 bases from J, with 11 bases between. CDR1 is KGHSH and CDR2 is LQKENI in the germline V gene. CDR3 length: 13 amino acids. The CDR3 loop is CASSRDFADTQYF. The CDR3, as DNA: TGTGCCAGCTCCCGGGACTTTGCAGATACGCAGTATTTT.

The V gene is TRBV7-2, the J gene TRBJ2-2; D ambiguous. Germline loops: CDR1 SGHTA, CDR2 FQGNSA. With 2 bases removed from V and 6 bases from J, the gap between germline ends came to 13 bases. The CDR3 totals 15 residues. The CDR3 DNA reads as TGTGCCAGCAGCTTACTCTTGGGGTCAGCCGGGGAGCTGTTTTTT. Protein product: CASSLLLGSAGELFF. Using reference TRBV7-2 and TRBJ2-2 for the parts outside the CDR3, the full variable domain is GAGVSQSPSNKVTEKGKDVELRCDPISGHTALYWYRQSLGQGLEFLIYFQGNSAPDKSGLPSDRFSAERTGGSVSTLTIQRTQQEDSAVYLCASSLLLGSAGELFFGEGSRLTVL.